The 9 T cell receptor beta chains below come from one sample, sequenced in a study of T cell responses to AZD1222 COVID-19 vaccine. Profiling relied on immunoSEQ multiplex PCR, and the TCRdb table lists in-frame clones only, not all of them. The table records approximately 100,000 clones, around 90% of them present only once. The source was peripheral blood, collected on day 0 of AZD1222 vaccination. The receptors originated from an adult in good health.

V gene TRBV7-2 combines with J gene TRBJ1-6; the D gene is possibly TRBD1 (6 bases). CDR1 SGHTA and CDR2 FQGNSA come from the germline V gene. The CDR3 covers 16 residues. V lost 2 bases, J lost 6 bases, and 14 bases lay in between. CDR3 DNA sequence: TGTGCCAGCAGCTTATTAGGGGGGGCTAGTAATTCACCCCTCCACTTT. The encoded protein is CASSLLGGASNSPLHF.

This chain joins TRBV10-3 and TRBJ2-2, with D tentatively TRBD1 (6 bases). The CDR3 contains 16 residues. Trimming cost V 3 bases and J 1 base, with 12 bases left between them. Per germline, CDR1 ENHRY and CDR2 SYGVKD. Written as DNA, the CDR3 is TGTGCCATCAGTGACCCGGGACAAGGGAACACCGGGGAGCTGTTTTTT. Protein: CAISDPGQGNTGELFF.

The chain couples TRBV5-4 to TRBJ1-1, with D unclear. Germline CDR1 is SGHNT and CDR2 is YYREEE (reference sequence). The V end lost 2 bases, the J end lost 2 bases, and 7 bases lay between the germline ends. The CDR3 runs 13 residues. The CDR3 loop reads CASSFDPNTEAFF. CDR3 DNA sequence: TGTGCCAGCAGCTTTGATCCTAACACTGAAGCTTTCTTT.

The chain links TRBV6-1 to TRBJ2-7, with TRBD1 matching 10 bases. Looked up from germline, CDR1 is MNHNS and CDR2 is SASEGT. The CDR3 loop spans 15 amino acids. After removal of 2 bases from V and 2 bases from J, the junction contained 3 bases not matched to a gene. DNA for the CDR3: TGTGCCAGCAGTGAATCCGGGACAGGGGCCTACGAGCAGTACTTC. As protein: CASSESGTGAYEQYF.

The chain employs TRBV6-5 and TRBJ1-2, with a possible D match to TRBD1 (6 bases). Trimming removed 5 bases at V and 8 bases at J, with 18 bases between. The germline V gene encodes CDR1 MNHEY and CDR2 SVGAGI. The CDR3 loop spans 14 amino acids. The CDR3 DNA reads as TGTGCCAGCAGTCAAACACAGGGTTCGAGGGGCTACACCTTC. Its translation is CASSQTQGSRGYTF.

This chain links TRBV4-1 with TRBJ2-2; no definite D call. The CDR3 covers 17 residues. Trimming stripped 1 base from V and 1 base from J, with 13 bases between. Per the germline V gene, CDR1 is MGHRA and CDR2 is YSYEKL. The CDR3 loop is CASSQGRGGENTGELFF. DNA for the CDR3: TGCGCCAGCAGCCAAGGGCGTGGCGGAGAGAACACCGGGGAGCTGTTTTTT.

This clone was detected once. The V and J genes are TRBV2 and TRBJ2-5; 15 bases are a match to TRBD2. V was pared by 6 bases and J by 4 bases, with 9 bases of the junction left unmatched. CDR3 length equals 17 residues. CDR1 and CDR2 from the germline V gene are SNHLY and FYNNEI. This CDR3 reads CASRTRTSGGATETQYF. CDR3 nucleotides: TGTGCCAGCAGGACCCGGACTAGCGGGGGGGCCACAGAGACCCAGTACTTC.

The rearrangement uses TRBV5-4 and TRBJ1-3; 10 nucleotides line up with TRBD1. The CDR3 length is 15 residues. Germline-derived CDR1 and CDR2 are SGHNT and YYREEE (reference sequence). J was trimmed by 0 bases and V by 4 bases; bases with no gene match: 1. This CDR3 is CASSRDRGSGNTIYF. CDR3 in DNA: TGTGCCAGCAGCCGGGACAGGGGCTCTGGAAACACCATATATTTT.

V usage is TRBV6-5 and J usage is TRBJ1-1; D ambiguous. The CDR3 sequence is 11 residues long. V was cut by 6 bases and J by 6 bases, with 8 bases left in between. In germline, CDR1 is MNHEY, CDR2 SVGAGI. The CDR3 region has the DNA TGTGCCAGCAGGGACGGACCTGAAGCTTTCTTT. Its protein product is CASRDGPEAFF.